What follows are 2 T cell receptor beta chains derived from one specimen sequenced in a study of shared clonotypes between healthy human individuals. TCRdb keeps only in-frame clones here, not all; method: immunoSEQ multiplex PCR. The sample yields more than 2 million clones, around 93% seen once. Only CD45RO-negative cells positively selected for CCR7 counted as naive CD8 cells, so terminally differentiated effector memory CD45RA+ cells were excluded. The sequenced sample consisted of naive CD8+ T cells from PBMCs. The source of these receptors is a man between 18 and 29 years old in good health. Some clones in this sample may be carry-over from other donors' samples.

The genes are TRBV19 and TRBJ2-7; D is possibly TRBD1 (6 bases). This CDR3 spans 16 amino acids. Germline lookup yields CDR1 LNHDA and CDR2 SQIVND (reference sequence). Trimming pared 10 bases from V and 0 bases from J, leaving 22 bases between. CDR3 in DNA: TGTGCCACCGCGACGTCCAGGGGTGCTAACTCCTACGAGCAGTACTTC. Translation gives CATATSRGANSYEQYF.

The chain has TRBV7-3 and TRBJ2-4, with TRBD2 matching 10 bases. Germline values: CDR1 SGHTA, CDR2 FQGTGA. V trimming: 4 bases; J trimming: 7 bases; junction bases outside the gene matches: 7. The CDR3 is made up of 15 amino acids. CDR3 DNA sequence: TGTGCCAGCAGCTCGAGCCCGGGACTAGCGAACATTCAGTACTTC. It specifies CASSSSPGLANIQYF.